This entry lists 26 T cell receptor beta chains sequenced from one sample in a study of blood T cell repertoires in COVID-19. Produced via immunoSEQ multiplex PCR; TCRdb's table is partial and in-frame only. The repertoire holds fewer than 350,000 clones, with roughly 85% as singletons. Sequenced sample: PBMCs or T cells enriched from blood (not recorded which). These receptors originate from a woman aged 35 to 49 with acute COVID-19.

This chain uses TRBV2 with TRBJ1-4; D may be TRBD1 (5 bases). Trimming took off 4 bases at V and 4 bases at J, with 10 bases between the two ends. The germline CDR1 and CDR2 sequences are SNHLY and FYNNEI. CDR3 size: 14 residues. The CDR3 sequence: CASSVQGFNEKLFF. CDR3 bases: TGTGCCAGCAGTGTCCAGGGCTTTAATGAAAAACTGTTTTTT.

V usage is TRBV7-2 and J usage is TRBJ2-1, with a weak D call TRBD1 (6 bases). CDR1 is SGHTA, CDR2 FQGNSA, per germline. The CDR3 is 15 amino acids. V lost 4 bases to trimming and J lost 6 bases, with 16 bases between them. CDR3 in amino acids: CASSYQGSAVNEQFF. The CDR3 DNA sequence: TGTGCCAGCAGCTATCAGGGGTCAGCTGTCAATGAGCAGTTCTTC.

In this sample, this clone turned up a few times. The genes are TRBV19 and TRBJ1-4; D is possibly TRBD1 (6 bases). The V gene's germline CDR1 is LNHDA and CDR2 SQIVND (reference sequence). The V gene lost 3 bases and the J gene lost 3 bases, with 11 bases spanning the gap. This CDR3 is 15 amino acids long. The CDR3 reads CASSIRGGPNEKLFF. The CDR3 region has the DNA TGTGCCAGTAGTATTAGGGGGGGACCTAATGAAAAACTGTTTTTT.

The CDR3 DNA sequence: TGCGCCAGCAGCCTAGACAGGGTAGACGGACTGTTTTTT. This codes for CASSLDRVDGLFF. The chain combines TRBV5-1 with TRBJ1-4; 7 bases are a match to TRBD1. This CDR3 is built from 13 residues. J lost 13 bases, V lost 4 bases, and 10 bases had no gene match. Germline V CDR1 and CDR2: SGHRS, YFSETQ. Filled out from reference TRBV5-1 and TRBJ1-4, the complete variable domain reads KAGVTQTPRYLIKTRGQQVTLSCSPISGHRSVSWYQQTPGQGLQFLFEYFSETQRNKGNFPGRFSGRQFSNSRSEMNVSTLELGDSALYLCASSLDRVDGLFFGSGTQLSVL.

The chain is built from TRBV5-1 and TRBJ2-7; 7 bases are a match to TRBD2. Germline V CDR1 and CDR2: SGHRS, YFSETQ. Trimming took 0 bases from V and 1 from J; bases not matched to a gene: 10. The CDR3 is 17 residues long. The CDR3 nucleotides read TGCGCCAGCAGCTTGGCCAGTGGGGCTAGCGGATCCTACGAGCAGTACTTC. Translating gives CASSLASGASGSYEQYF.

The chain employs TRBV4-1 and TRBJ1-3, with a possible D match to TRBD1 (6 bases). Germline V gives CDR1 MGHRA, CDR2 YSYEKL. This CDR3 has 16 residues. V gave up 4 bases and J gave up 2 bases, with 15 bases separating them. The CDR3 is CASSPAGRGTGNTIYF. CDR3 in DNA: TGCGCCAGCAGCCCAGCGGGGAGGGGGACTGGAAACACCATATATTTT.

The chain couples TRBV6-2 or TRBV6-3 to TRBJ2-7, with D perhaps TRBD1 (5 bases). Germline V gives CDR1 MNHEY, CDR2 SVGEGT. CDR3 length: 14 residues. Deletions cut 4 bases from V and 3 bases from J, with 13 bases between. The CDR3 DNA reads as TGTGCCAGCAGTTTTCAGGGAAATGGCTACGAGCAGTACTTC. This translates into CASSFQGNGYEQYF.

The V and J genes are TRBV7-8 and TRBJ2-3, with TRBD2 matching over 7 bases. CDR1 SGHVS and CDR2 FQNEAQ come from the germline V gene. V was clipped by 0 bases and J by 8 bases; unmatched bases: 2. The length of the CDR3 is 13 residues. The CDR3 loop reads CASSLAGGVTQYF. The CDR3, as DNA: TGTGCCAGCAGCTTAGCGGGAGGGGTTACGCAGTATTTT.

The chain has TRBV5-1 and TRBJ2-7; no reliable D call. The CDR3 has 11 amino acids. Germline V gene data show CDR1 as SGHRS and CDR2 as YFSETQ. Between the trimmed V and J ends, which lost 3 bases and 4 bases, there was a span of 5 bases. Here the CDR3 reads CASSSQYEQYF. In nucleotides, the CDR3 is TGCGCCAGCAGCTCCCAATACGAGCAGTACTTC.

V and J are TRBV6-2 or TRBV6-3 and TRBJ1-1, with TRBD1 matching 10 bases. With V trimmed by 1 base and J by 1 base, 9 bases remained unmatched. The CDR3 totals 18 residues. Per the germline V gene, CDR1 is MNHEY and CDR2 is SVGEGT. For the CDR3, the DNA is TGTGCCAGCAGTTACTTTCAGACAGGGGGCCCTCGGAACACTGAAGCTTTCTTT. As protein: CASSYFQTGGPRNTEAFF.

The chain recombines TRBV9 with TRBJ2-3, with TRBD2 as a possible D gene (6 bases). Germline CDR1 and CDR2: SGDLS and YYNGEE. The V end lost 3 bases, the J end lost 2 bases, and 7 bases lay between the germline ends. This CDR3 is built from 13 residues. Here the CDR3 reads CASSGGVTDTQYF. For the CDR3, the DNA is TGTGCCAGCAGCGGGGGGGTCACAGATACGCAGTATTTT.

V gene TRBV18 combines with J gene TRBJ1-6; 7 bases are a match to TRBD1. This CDR3 has 14 residues. CDR1 KGHSH and CDR2 LQKENI come from the germline V gene. After removal of 4 bases from V and 7 bases from J, the junction contained 4 bases not matched to a gene. The chain's CDR3 is CASSQQGINSPLHF. CDR3 sequence (DNA): TGTGCCAGCTCACAACAGGGGATAAATTCACCCCTCCACTTT. The whole variable domain, remainder taken from reference TRBV18 and TRBJ1-6, is NAGVMQNPRHLVRRRGQEARLRCSPMKGHSHVYWYRQLPEEGLKFMVYLQKENIIDESGMPKERFSAEFPKEGPSILRIQQVVRGDSAAYFCASSQQGINSPLHFGNGTRLTVT.

V is TRBV10-2 and J is TRBJ1-5; D might be TRBD1 (5 bases). CDR1 and CDR2 (germline): WSHSY, SAAADI. CDR3 size: 15 residues. V lost 2 bases, J lost 2 bases, and 10 bases lay in between. CDR3 nucleotides: TGCGCCAGCAGTGAGCAGGGAGGCGGCAATCAGCCCCAGCATTTT. It yields the protein CASSEQGGGNQPQHF.

The CDR3 sequence is CASSLQGTSPSEQFF. Here the CDR3 DNA reads TGTGCCAGCAGCCTCCAAGGGACAAGCCCTTCTGAGCAGTTCTTC. This chain links TRBV14 with TRBJ2-1, with D perhaps matching TRBD1 (6 bases). The CDR3 is 15 residues long. Trimming removed 4 bases from V and 9 bases from J, with 19 bases in between. Germline loops: CDR1 SGHDN, CDR2 FVKESK. The full variable domain, completed using reference TRBV14 and TRBJ2-1, is EAGVTQFPSHSVIEKGQTVTLRCDPISGHDNLYWYRRVMGKEIKFLLHFVKESKQDESGMPNNRFLAERTGGTYSTLKVQPAELEDSGVYFCASSLQGTSPSEQFFGPGTRLTVL.

The genes are TRBV27 and TRBJ1-6; possible D gene TRBD1, 5 bases. The V end lost 1 base, the J end lost 8 bases, and 15 bases lay between the germline ends. Per the germline V gene, CDR1 is MNHEY and CDR2 is SMNVEV (reference sequence). The CDR3 is 16 amino acids. The CDR3 is CASSLYGGRLHSPLHF. In DNA, the CDR3 is TGTGCCAGCAGTTTATACGGGGGGAGACTTCATTCACCCCTCCACTTT.

The rearrangement joins TRBV11-2 to TRBJ1-2, with 7 positions matching TRBD1. The length of the CDR3 is 13 residues. Germline-derived CDR1 and CDR2 are SGHAT and FQNNGV. V lost 5 bases and J lost 7; bases outside the gene matches: 7. CDR3 sequence: CASSHRQGAGYTF. The CDR3 DNA reads TGTGCCAGCAGCCACAGACAGGGTGCTGGCTACACCTTC.

The rearrangement uses TRBV25-1 and TRBJ2-7; D is uncertain. The CDR3 length is 14 residues. V dropped 1 base and J dropped 3 bases, with 10 bases sitting between them. Germline assignment: CDR1 MGHDK and CDR2 SYGVNS. The CDR3 here is CASSELTSGYEQYF. CDR3 DNA: TGTGCCAGCAGTGAATTAACTTCTGGCTACGAGCAGTACTTC.

This chain uses TRBV11-2 with TRBJ2-1; a weak D match, TRBD2 (5 bases). The length of the CDR3 is 15 residues. V lost 1 base, J lost 8 bases, and 15 bases lay in between. Germline CDR1 is SGHAT and CDR2 is FQNNGV. Here the CDR3 DNA reads TGTGCCAGCAGCTTAGTGTCTAGCATCGTCTATGAGCAGTTCTTC. It codes for CASSLVSSIVYEQFF.

The V and J genes are TRBV7-3 and TRBJ2-2; TRBD1 aligns across 8 bases. Per the germline V gene, CDR1 is SGHTA and CDR2 is FQGTGA. The V gene end was trimmed by 5 bases and the J gene end by 4 bases; junction bases not matched to a gene: 3. The CDR3 totals 14 residues. CDR3 DNA sequence: TGTGCCAGCAGCACCGGACAGGGCACCGGGGAGCTGTTTTTT. This sequence encodes CASSTGQGTGELFF.

This sequence joins TRBV10-3 and TRBJ2-1, with 8 bases fitting TRBD2. Germline lookup yields CDR1 ENHRY and CDR2 SYGVKD. CDR3 length equals 15 residues. With 3 bases clipped from V and 6 bases from J, the junction kept 7 bases outside the gene matches. The chain's CDR3 is CAISESSGRTNEQFF. In DNA form, the CDR3 reads TGTGCCATCAGTGAATCCAGCGGGAGAACCAATGAGCAGTTCTTC.

The chain is built from TRBV29-1 and TRBJ1-5; D unresolved. Deletions cut 4 bases from V and 3 bases from J, with 10 bases between. Germline loops: CDR1 SQVTM, CDR2 ANQGSEA. The CDR3 spans 13 residues. The CDR3 DNA reads TGCAGCGTTGCGTTGGAGATCAATCAGCCCCAGCATTTT. This translates into CSVALEINQPQHF.

CDR3 sequence (DNA): TGTGCCACCATGACACCGAACACCGGGGAGCTGTTTTTT. Its protein is CATMTPNTGELFF. This sequence joins TRBV10-3 and TRBJ2-2; D gene uncertain. Trimming removed 10 bases at V and 0 bases at J, with 9 bases between. CDR3 length equals 13 residues. The germline V gene has CDR1 ENHRY and CDR2 SYGVKD.

This CDR3 reads CASGNMLGLWLSGANVLTF. The CDR3 DNA sequence: TGTGCTAGTGGTAATATGTTGGGACTCTGGCTCTCTGGGGCCAACGTCCTGACTTTC. This chain links TRBV12-5 with TRBJ2-6; D is possibly TRBD2 (6 bases). Germline CDR1 and CDR2: LGHNT and FRNRAP. Trimming removed 5 bases at V and 0 bases at J, with 20 bases between. This CDR3 has 19 residues.

The V gene is TRBV7-2, the J gene TRBJ2-2; TRBD2 matches 8 bases. CDR1 and CDR2 from the germline V gene are SGHTA and FQGNSA. The CDR3 covers 15 residues. Germline trimming cut 6 bases from V and 0 bases from J; bases unmatched to any gene: 3. CDR3 region: CASSLLAANTGELFF. CDR3 DNA: TGTGCCAGCAGTCTACTAGCGGCGAACACCGGGGAGCTGTTTTTT.

The rearrangement joins TRBV12-5 to TRBJ1-6, with 8 nucleotides matching TRBD1. Looked up from germline, CDR1 is LGHNT and CDR2 is FRNRAP. The V gene end was trimmed by 6 bases and the J gene end by 4 bases; junction bases not matched to a gene: 5. The CDR3 sequence is 15 residues long. The CDR3 region is CASGLGTGYNSPLHF. In nucleotides, the CDR3 is TGTGCTAGTGGCCTAGGGACAGGTTATAATTCACCCCTCCACTTT.

The chain has TRBV5-4 and TRBJ2-7; D perhaps matches TRBD2 (6 bases). CDR3 length equals 15 residues. V shed 2 bases and J shed 0 bases, with 12 bases lying between them. CDR1 and CDR2 (germline): SGHNT, YYREEE (reference sequence). In DNA form, the CDR3 reads TGTGCCAGCAGCTTTAATAGCGGAAGCTCCTACGAGCAGTACTTC. This gives the protein CASSFNSGSSYEQYF. Using reference TRBV5-4 and TRBJ2-7 for the parts outside the CDR3, the full variable domain is ETGVTQSPTHLIKTRGQQVTLRCSSQSGHNTVSWYQQALGQGPQFIFQYYREEENGRGNFPPRFSGLQFPNYSSELNVNALELDDSALYLCASSFNSGSSYEQYFGPGTRLTVT.